This T cell receptor beta chain stems from a study of control samples from healthy donors and cancer patients (dated by TCRdb to 2018 to 2020). This clone was seen more than once but under ten times. Its antigen specificity is not known. Per-nucleotide qualities are absent, and no much larger clonotype sits a single base away. Library preparation used the immunoSEQ multiplex PCR assay. TCRdb's version of the immuneACCESS table is confined to in-frame rearrangements and falls short of the full clone set. An unresolved V gene accounts for under half of the shortfall where checked; the remainder is of unknown origin. For this sample there are 100,000 or so clones; around 87% appear just once. 1.3% of the sample lies in the top ten. CDR1 and CDR2 were assigned from the germline V gene (reference sequence) as SEHNR and FQNEAQ. The CDR3 runs 14 residues from the cysteine to the phenylalanine. CDR3 DNA only is kept here, 42 bases in frame from base 1. Trimming accounts for 0 bases at V and 7 bases at J, while the number of junction bases matched to no gene is 6.

Sequencing input: blood. This chain is built from TRBV7-9 and TRBJ2-7, and TRBD1 matches 7 of the central bases. This clonotype was sampled from a woman in her 50s in good health. The CDR3 region reads CASSLAGKDREQYF. The DNA reads TGTGCCAGCAGCTTAGCGGGGAAGGACAGGGAGCAGTACTTC.